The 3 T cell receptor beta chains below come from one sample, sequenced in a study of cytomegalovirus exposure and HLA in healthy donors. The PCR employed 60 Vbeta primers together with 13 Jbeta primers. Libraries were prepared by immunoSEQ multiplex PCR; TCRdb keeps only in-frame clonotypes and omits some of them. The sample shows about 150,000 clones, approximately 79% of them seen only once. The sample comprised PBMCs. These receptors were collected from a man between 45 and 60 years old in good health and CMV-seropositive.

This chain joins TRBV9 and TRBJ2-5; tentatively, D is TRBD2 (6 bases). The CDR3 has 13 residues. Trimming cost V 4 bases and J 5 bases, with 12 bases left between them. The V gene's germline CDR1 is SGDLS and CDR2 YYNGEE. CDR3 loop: CASSLGGFETQYF. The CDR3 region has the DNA TGTGCCAGCAGCCTTGGGGGGTTTGAGACCCAGTACTTC.

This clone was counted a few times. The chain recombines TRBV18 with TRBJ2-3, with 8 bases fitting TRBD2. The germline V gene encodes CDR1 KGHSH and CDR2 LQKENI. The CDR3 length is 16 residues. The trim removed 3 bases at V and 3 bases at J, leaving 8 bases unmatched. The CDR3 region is CASSPVLAGRTDTQYF. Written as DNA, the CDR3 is TGTGCCAGCTCACCGGTATTAGCGGGAAGGACAGATACGCAGTATTTT.

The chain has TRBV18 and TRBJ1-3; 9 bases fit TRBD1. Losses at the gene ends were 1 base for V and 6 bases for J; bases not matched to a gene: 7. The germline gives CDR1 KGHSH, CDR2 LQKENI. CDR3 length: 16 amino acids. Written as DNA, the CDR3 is TGTGCCAGCTCACCACGGTCTCGGACAGGGGAAAACACCATATATTTT. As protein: CASSPRSRTGENTIYF. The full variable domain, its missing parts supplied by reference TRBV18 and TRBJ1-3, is NAGVMQNPRHLVRRRGQEARLRCSPMKGHSHVYWYRQLPEEGLKFMVYLQKENIIDESGMPKERFSAEFPKEGPSILRIQQVVRGDSAAYFCASSPRSRTGENTIYFGEGSWLTVV.